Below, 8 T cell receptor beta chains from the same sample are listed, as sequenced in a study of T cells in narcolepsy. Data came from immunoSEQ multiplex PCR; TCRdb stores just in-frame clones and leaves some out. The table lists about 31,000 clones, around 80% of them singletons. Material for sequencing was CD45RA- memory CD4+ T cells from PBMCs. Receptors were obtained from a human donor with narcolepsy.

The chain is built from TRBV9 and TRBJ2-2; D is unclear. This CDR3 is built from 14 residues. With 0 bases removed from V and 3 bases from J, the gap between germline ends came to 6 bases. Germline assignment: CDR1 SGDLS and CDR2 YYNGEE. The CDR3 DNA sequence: TGTGCCAGCAGCGTAGCTCCAGACACCGGGGAGCTGTTTTTT. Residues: CASSVAPDTGELFF.

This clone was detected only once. The CDR3 DNA is TGTGCCAGCCATGGGACACAAAACAATGAGCAGTTCTTC. Translation gives CASHGTQNNEQFF. This rearrangement joins TRBV19 to TRBJ2-1, with D perhaps matching TRBD1 (6 bases). V lost 9 bases to trimming and J lost 5 bases, with 14 bases between them. Germline values: CDR1 LNHDA, CDR2 SQIVND (reference sequence). This CDR3 comprises 13 residues.

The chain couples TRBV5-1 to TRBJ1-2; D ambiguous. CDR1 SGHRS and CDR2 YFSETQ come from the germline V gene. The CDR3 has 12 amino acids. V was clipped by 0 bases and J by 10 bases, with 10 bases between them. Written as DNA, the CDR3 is TGCGCCAGCAGCTTGGACATGCGTAACTACACCTTC. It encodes CASSLDMRNYTF. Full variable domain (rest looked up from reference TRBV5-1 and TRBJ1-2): KAGVTQTPRYLIKTRGQQVTLSCSPISGHRSVSWYQQTPGQGLQFLFEYFSETQRNKGNFPGRFSGRQFSNSRSEMNVSTLELGDSALYLCASSLDMRNYTFGSGTRLTVV.

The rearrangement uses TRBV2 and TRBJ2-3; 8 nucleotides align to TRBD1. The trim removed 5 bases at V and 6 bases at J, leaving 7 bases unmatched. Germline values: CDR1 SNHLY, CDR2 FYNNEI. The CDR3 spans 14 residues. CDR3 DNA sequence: TGTGCCAGCAGTCTACAGGGGGGTTCGGATACGCAGTATTTT. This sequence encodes CASSLQGGSDTQYF.

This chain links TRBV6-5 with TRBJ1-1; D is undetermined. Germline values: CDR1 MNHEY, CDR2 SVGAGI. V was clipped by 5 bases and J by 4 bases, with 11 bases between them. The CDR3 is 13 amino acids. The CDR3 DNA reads TGTGCCAGCAGTGATCTAGCGGGCACTGAAGCTTTCTTT. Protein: CASSDLAGTEAFF.

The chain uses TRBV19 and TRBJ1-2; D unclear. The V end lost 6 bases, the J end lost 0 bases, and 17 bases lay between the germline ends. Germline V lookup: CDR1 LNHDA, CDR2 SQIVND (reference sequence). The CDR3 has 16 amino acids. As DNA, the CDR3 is TGTGCCAGTAGGGTGGCCGGAGCCGACGCTAACTATGGCTACACCTTC. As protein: CASRVAGADANYGYTF.

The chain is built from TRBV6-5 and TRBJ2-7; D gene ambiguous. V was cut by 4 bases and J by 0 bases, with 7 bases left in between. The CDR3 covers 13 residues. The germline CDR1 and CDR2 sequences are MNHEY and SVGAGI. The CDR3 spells CASSLRDSYEQYF. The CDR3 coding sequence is TGTGCCAGCAGTTTAAGAGACTCCTACGAGCAGTACTTC.

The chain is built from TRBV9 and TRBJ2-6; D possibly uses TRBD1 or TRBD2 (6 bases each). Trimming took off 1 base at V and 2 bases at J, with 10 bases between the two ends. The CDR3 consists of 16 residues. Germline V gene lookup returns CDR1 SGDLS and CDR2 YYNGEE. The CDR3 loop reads CASSVPGATGANVLTF. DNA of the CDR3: TGTGCCAGCAGCGTACCGGGGGCTACTGGGGCCAACGTCCTGACTTTC.